The clone carrying this T cell receptor (beta chain) has only a few counts. The data derive from a study of TIL therapy for anti-PD-1-resistant metastatic lung cancer. Across the study: Median tumor PD-L1 proportion score was approximately 6.3%.

The length of the CDR3 is 14 residues. The time point denotes: pre-treatment sample, taken before nivolumab and TIL therapy. The immunoSEQ assay was v3. Sequencing depth was 1.9 million or so read pairs for survey level, roughly 5-6 million for deep. TCRdb keeps only in-frame clones here, not all; method: immunoSEQ multiplex PCR. This sample has approximately 45,000 clones; 79% occur once, and the top ten carry about 16%. This chain uses TRBV21-1 with TRBJ1-1; the D call TRBD1 from the table was never checked on the DNA. TRBV21-1 is marked as a pseudogene. The sequence was obtained from a man between 65 and 85 years old with non-small cell lung cancer. The sample here was blood, taken at baseline. The CDR3 loop is CASRNGQGNTEAFF. The CDR3 DNA reads as TGTGCCAGCAGGAATGGACAGGGGAACACTGAAGCTTTCTTT.